The source of this T cell receptor beta chain is a study of radiotherapy plus CTLA-4 blockade in lung cancer. Across the whole study: Across the patients, objective responses occurred in 18%, and disease control in over 25%.

CDR3 length: 14 residues. Germline CDR1 is SGHVS and CDR2 is FQNEAQ. Trimming stripped 0 bases from V and 6 bases from J, with 11 bases between. The study's findings and limits: Tumor-derived TCR clones expanded in blood after radiotherapy plus ipilimumab. Together with interferon-beta, which increased in serum after radiation, early dynamic changes in blood T cell clones were reportedly the best predictors of response.

As to this clone: Its antigen is unidentified.

People whose metastatic non-small-cell lung cancer was chemo-refractory got focal radiation along with CTLA-4 blockade by ipilimumab. Sequencing was performed with immunoSEQ multiplex PCR; in TCRdb, only in-frame clones are kept and a portion is missing. Here the sample spans 60,000 to 70,000 clones, around 80% being singletons. The input for sequencing was peripheral blood, taken from a patient treated with radiotherapy plus ipilimumab. J is TRBJ1-2 and V is TRBV7-8; weak D call: TRBD1 (5 bases). The TCR comes from a human donor with non-small cell lung cancer who had a complete response to radiotherapy plus ipilimumab. The CDR3 region has the DNA TGTGCCAGCAGCTTAGCGTGGGGGACGGATGGCTACACCTTC. This gives the protein CASSLAWGTDGYTF.